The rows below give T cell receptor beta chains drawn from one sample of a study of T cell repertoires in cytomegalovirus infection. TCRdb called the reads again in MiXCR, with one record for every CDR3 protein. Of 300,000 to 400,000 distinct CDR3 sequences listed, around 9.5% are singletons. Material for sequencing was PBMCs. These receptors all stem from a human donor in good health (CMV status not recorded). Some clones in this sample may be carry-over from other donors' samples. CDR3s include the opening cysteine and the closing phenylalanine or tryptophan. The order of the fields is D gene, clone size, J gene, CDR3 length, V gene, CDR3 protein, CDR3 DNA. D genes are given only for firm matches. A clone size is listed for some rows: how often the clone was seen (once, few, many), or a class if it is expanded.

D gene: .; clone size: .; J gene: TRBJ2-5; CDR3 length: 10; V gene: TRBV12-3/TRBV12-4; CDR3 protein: CASGGETQYF; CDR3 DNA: TGTGCAAGCGGTGGGGAGACCCAGTACTTC
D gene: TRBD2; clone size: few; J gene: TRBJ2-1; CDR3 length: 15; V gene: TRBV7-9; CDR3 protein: CASSAPLAGVDEQFF; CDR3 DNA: TGTGCCAGCAGCGCCCCTCTAGCGGGAGTGGATGAGCAGTTCTTC
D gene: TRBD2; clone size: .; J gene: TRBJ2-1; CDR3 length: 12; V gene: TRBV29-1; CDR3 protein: CSVRRTSTEQFF; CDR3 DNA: TGCAGCGTACGTCGGACTAGCACTGAGCAGTTCTTC
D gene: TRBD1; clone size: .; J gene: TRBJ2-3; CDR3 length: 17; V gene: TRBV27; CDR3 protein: CASSLVSSGGGGDTQYF; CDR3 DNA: TGTGCCAGCAGCCTAGTGAGTTCAGGGGGCGGAGGAGATACGCAGTATTTT
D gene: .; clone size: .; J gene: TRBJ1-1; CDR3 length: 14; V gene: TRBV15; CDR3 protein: CATSSQGTNTEAFF; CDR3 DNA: TGTGCCACCAGCAGCCAAGGGACAAACACTGAAGCTTTCTTT
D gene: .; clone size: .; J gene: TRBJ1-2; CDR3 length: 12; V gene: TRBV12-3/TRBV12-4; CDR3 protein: CASSFPGSGYTF; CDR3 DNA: TGTGCCAGCAGTTTCCCAGGATCCGGCTACACCTTC
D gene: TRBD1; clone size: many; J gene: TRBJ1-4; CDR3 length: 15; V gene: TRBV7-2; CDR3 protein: CASSSPGQTNEKLFF; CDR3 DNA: TGTGCCAGCAGCTCTCCGGGACAGACTAATGAAAAACTGTTTTTT
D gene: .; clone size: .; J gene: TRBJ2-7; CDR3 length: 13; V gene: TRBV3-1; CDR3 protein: CASSQGFGNEQYF; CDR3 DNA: TGTGCCAGCAGCCAAGGGTTCGGGAACGAGCAGTACTTC
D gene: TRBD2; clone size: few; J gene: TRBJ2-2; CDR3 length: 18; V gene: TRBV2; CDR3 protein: CASSESPPPLAGTGELFF; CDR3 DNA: TGTGCCAGCAGTGAATCCCCACCCCCCCTAGCGGGGACCGGGGAGCTGTTTTTT
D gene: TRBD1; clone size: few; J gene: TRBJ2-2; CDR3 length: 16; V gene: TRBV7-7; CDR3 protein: CASSLRTGLRTGELFF; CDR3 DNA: TGTGCCAGCAGCCTTCGGACAGGACTTCGCACCGGGGAGCTGTTTTTT
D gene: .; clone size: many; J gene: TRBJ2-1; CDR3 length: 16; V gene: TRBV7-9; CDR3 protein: CASSLVRQARGNEQFF; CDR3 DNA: TGTGCCAGCAGCTTAGTCCGGCAGGCGAGGGGTAATGAGCAGTTCTTC
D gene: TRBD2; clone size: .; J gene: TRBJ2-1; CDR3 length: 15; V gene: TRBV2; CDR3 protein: CASSDFGGRDNEQFF; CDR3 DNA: TGTGCCAGCAGTGATTTCGGCGGGAGGGACAATGAGCAGTTCTTC
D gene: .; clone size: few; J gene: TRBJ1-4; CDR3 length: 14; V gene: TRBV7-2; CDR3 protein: CASSLNGRNEKLFF; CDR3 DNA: TGTGCCAGCAGCTTAAACGGACGGAATGAAAAACTGTTTTTT
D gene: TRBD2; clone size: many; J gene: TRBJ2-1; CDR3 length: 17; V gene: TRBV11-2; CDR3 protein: CASSFQPGGGPDNEQFF; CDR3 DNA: TGTGCCAGCAGCTTCCAGCCCGGCGGGGGGCCAGACAATGAGCAGTTCTTC
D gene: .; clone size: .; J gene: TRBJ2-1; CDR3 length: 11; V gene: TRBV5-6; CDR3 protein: CATTRNGEQFF; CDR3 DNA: TGTGCCACCACCCGGAACGGCGAGCAGTTCTTC
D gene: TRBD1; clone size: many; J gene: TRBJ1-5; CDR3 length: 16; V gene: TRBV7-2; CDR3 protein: CASSPIGTGRNQPQHF; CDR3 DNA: TGTGCCAGCAGCCCAATCGGGACAGGGCGGAATCAGCCCCAGCATTTT
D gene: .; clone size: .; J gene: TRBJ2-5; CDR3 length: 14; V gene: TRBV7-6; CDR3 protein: CASSLRPLMEAQYF; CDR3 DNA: TGTGCCAGCAGCTTAAGGCCCCTCATGGAGGCCCAGTACTTC
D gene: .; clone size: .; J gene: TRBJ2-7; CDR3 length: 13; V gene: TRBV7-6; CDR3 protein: CASSPFGVYEQYF; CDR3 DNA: TGTGCCAGCAGCCCCTTTGGGGTTTACGAGCAGTACTTC
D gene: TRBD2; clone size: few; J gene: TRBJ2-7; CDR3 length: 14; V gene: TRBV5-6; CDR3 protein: CASSLKGTISEQYF; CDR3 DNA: TGTGCCAGCAGCTTAAAAGGGACTATCAGCGAGCAGTACTTC
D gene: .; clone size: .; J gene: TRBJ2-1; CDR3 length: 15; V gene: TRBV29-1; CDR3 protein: CSVEGGEGSYNEQFF; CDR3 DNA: TGCAGCGTTGAAGGTGGAGAGGGCTCCTACAATGAGCAGTTCTTC
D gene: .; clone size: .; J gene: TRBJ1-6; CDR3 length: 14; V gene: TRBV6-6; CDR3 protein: CASTAWRDNSPLHF; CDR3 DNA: TGTGCCAGCACCGCTTGGAGGGATAATTCACCCCTCCACTTT
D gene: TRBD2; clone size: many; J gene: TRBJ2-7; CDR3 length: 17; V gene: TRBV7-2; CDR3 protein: CASSSSGLREGSYEQYF; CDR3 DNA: TGTGCCAGCAGCTCTAGTGGGCTACGGGAGGGCTCCTACGAGCAGTACTTC
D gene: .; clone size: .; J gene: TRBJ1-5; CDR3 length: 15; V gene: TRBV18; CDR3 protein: CASSPAGVGNQPQHF; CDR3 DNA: TGTGCCAGCTCACCGGCGGGGGTTGGCAATCAGCCCCAGCATTTT
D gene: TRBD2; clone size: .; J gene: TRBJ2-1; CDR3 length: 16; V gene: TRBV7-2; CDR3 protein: CASSLLRLAAYNEQFF; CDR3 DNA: TGTGCCAGCAGCCTACTTAGGCTAGCGGCCTACAATGAGCAGTTCTTC
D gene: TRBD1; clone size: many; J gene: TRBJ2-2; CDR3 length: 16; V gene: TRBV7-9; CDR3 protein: CASSLRRDRHTGELFF; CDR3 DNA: TGTGCCAGCAGCTTACGCCGGGACAGACACACCGGGGAGCTGTTTTTT
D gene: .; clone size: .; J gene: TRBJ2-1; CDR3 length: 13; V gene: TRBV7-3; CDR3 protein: CASSLGTGNEQFF; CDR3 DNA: TGTGCCAGCAGCTTAGGAACGGGCAATGAGCAGTTCTTC
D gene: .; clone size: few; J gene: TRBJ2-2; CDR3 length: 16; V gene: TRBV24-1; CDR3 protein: CATSDSGSASTGELFF; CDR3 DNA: TGTGCCACCAGTGATTCGGGGTCGGCCTCCACCGGGGAGCTGTTTTTT
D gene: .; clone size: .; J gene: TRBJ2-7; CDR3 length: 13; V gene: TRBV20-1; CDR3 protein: CSAGGGTTYEQYF; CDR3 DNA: TGCAGTGCTGGGGGGGGGACAACCTACGAGCAGTACTTC
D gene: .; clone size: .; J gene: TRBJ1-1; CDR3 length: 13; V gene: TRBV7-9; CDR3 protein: CASSPLGGREAFF; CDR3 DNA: TGTGCCAGCAGCCCCCTGGGGGGCCGTGAAGCTTTCTTT
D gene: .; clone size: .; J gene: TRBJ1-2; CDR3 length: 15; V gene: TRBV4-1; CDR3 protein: CASSQPIRYPYGYTF; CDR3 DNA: TGCGCCAGCAGCCAACCGATACGTTACCCCTATGGCTACACCTTC
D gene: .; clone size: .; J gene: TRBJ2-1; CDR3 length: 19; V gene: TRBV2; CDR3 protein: CAFHARFSSAQDAYNEQFF; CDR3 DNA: TGTGCCTTCCATGCCAGGTTTAGTAGCGCACAGGACGCCTACAATGAGCAGTTCTTC
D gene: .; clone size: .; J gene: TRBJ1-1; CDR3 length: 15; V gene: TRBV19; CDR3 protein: CASSIGRGRGSEAFF; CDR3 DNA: TGTGCCAGTAGTATAGGCAGGGGCCGGGGAAGTGAAGCTTTCTTT
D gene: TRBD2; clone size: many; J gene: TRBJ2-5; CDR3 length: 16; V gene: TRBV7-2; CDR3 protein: CASSAPPRGGQETQYF; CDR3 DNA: TGTGCCAGCAGCGCCCCCCCTCGCGGGGGACAAGAGACCCAGTACTTC
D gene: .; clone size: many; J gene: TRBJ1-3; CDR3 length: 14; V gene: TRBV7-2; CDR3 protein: CASSQAPSGNTIYF; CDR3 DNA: TGTGCCAGCAGTCAGGCCCCCTCTGGAAACACCATATATTTT
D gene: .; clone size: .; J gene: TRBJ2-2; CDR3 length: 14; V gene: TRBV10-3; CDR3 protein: CAISPAPETGELFF; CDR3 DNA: TGTGCCATCAGCCCAGCCCCGGAAACCGGGGAGCTGTTTTTT
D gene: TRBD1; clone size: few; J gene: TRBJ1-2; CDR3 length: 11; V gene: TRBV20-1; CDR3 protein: CSASTGNGYTF; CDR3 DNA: TGCAGTGCCTCGACAGGGAATGGCTACACCTTC
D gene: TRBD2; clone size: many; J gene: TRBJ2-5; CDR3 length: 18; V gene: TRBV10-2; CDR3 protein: CASSESNLAGIKQETQYF; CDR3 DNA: TGCGCCAGCAGTGAGTCGAATCTAGCGGGGATTAAGCAAGAGACCCAGTACTTC
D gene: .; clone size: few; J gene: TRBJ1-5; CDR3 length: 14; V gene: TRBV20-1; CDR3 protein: CSAGAVNRDQPQHF; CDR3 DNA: TGCAGTGCTGGAGCCGTTAACAGGGACCAGCCCCAGCATTTT
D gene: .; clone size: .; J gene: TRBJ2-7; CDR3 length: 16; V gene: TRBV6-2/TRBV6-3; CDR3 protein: CASSYGARGIRYEQYF; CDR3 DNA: TGTGCCAGCAGTTACGGGGCTCGCGGGATTCGTTACGAGCAGTACTTC
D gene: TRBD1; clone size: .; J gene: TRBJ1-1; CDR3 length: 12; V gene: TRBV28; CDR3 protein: CASRRTGAEAFF; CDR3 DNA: TGTGCCAGCAGGCGTACAGGGGCTGAAGCTTTCTTT
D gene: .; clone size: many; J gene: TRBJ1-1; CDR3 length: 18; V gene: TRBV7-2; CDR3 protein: CASSLGPTGGGPYTEAFF; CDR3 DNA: TGTGCCAGCAGCTTAGGACCCACGGGGGGGGGGCCGTACACTGAAGCTTTCTTT
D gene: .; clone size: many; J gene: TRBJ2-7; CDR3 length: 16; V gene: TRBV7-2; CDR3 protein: CASSLDWTPTSYEQYF; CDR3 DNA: TGTGCCAGCAGCTTAGATTGGACACCTACCTCCTACGAGCAGTACTTC
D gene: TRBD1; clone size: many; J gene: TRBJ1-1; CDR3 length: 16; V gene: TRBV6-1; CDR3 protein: CASRQGQGVMNTEAFF; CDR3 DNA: TGTGCCAGCAGACAGGGACAGGGGGTCATGAACACTGAAGCTTTCTTT
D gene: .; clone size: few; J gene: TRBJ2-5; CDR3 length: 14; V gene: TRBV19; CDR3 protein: CASSIGLASETQYF; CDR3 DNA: TGTGCCAGTAGTATTGGGCTAGCTTCAGAGACCCAGTACTTC
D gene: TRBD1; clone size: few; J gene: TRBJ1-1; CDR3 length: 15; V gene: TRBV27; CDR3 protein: CASAYRGNANTEAFF; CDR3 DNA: TGTGCCAGCGCATACAGGGGGAACGCGAACACTGAAGCTTTCTTT
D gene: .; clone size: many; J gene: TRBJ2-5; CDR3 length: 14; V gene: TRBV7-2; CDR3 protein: CASSLLSSQETQYF; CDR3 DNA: TGTGCCAGCAGCTTACTAAGTTCCCAAGAGACCCAGTACTTC
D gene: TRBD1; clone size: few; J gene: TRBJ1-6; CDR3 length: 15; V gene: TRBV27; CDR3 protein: CASSLPGQGYSPLHF; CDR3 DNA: TGTGCCAGCAGTTTACCGGGACAGGGGTATTCACCCCTCCACTTT
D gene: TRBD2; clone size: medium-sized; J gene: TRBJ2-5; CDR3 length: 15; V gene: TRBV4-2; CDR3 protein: CASSPRLAGWGTQYF; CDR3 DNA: TGTGCCAGCAGCCCACGACTAGCGGGGTGGGGGACCCAGTACTTC
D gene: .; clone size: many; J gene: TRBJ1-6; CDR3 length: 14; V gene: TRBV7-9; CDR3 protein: CASSFGVINSPLHF; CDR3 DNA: TGTGCCAGCAGCTTCGGGGTAATCAATTCACCCCTCCACTTT
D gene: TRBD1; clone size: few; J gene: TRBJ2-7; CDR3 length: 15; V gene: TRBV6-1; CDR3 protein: CASSYVGTGPYEQYF; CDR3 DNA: TGTGCCAGCAGTTACGTAGGGACAGGGCCCTACGAGCAGTACTTC